There are many counts of the clone carrying this TCR beta chain. The antigen is not known. The data are from a study of CD8 T cells in ankylosing spondylitis. General study findings and limits: For ankylosing spondylitis blood, a TCR beta motif of under ten highly homologous variants appeared characteristic. It was reported that disease-linked clones were significantly enriched in matched ankylosing spondylitis synovial fluid.

Quantitative 5'-RACE with molecular barcodes was used to make the TCR beta libraries. MiXCR was run by TCRdb on the 5' RACE reads, yielding one entry per CDR3 protein. The sample contains about 420,000 distinct CDR3 sequences, approximately 20% of which appear only once. The source of this sequence is a male donor with ankylosing spondylitis. The sample taken for sequencing was blood, either unsorted or a sorted T cell fraction (not recorded which).

The CDR3 bases are TGTGCCAGCAGCCCAACTAGATCCAACGAGCAGTACTTC. Its translation: CASSPTRSNEQYF. The chain is built from TRBV4-2 and TRBJ2-7, with a possible D match to TRBD2 (5 bases). Per germline, CDR1 LGHNA and CDR2 YNFKEQ. With 4 bases removed from V and 5 bases from J, the gap between germline ends came to 12 bases. CDR3 size: 13 residues.